This record looks at one TCR beta chain sequence and its context. Its antigen is still unknown. Trimming shortened V by 5 bases and J by 0 bases, and 11 bases separated the two germline ends. Germline loops: CDR1 SGHAT, CDR2 FQNNGV. The CDR3 is 15 residues long. Reverse transcription of extracted RNA yielded cDNA, which provided the sequencing template. TCRdb's copy holds only in-frame clones and misses some; the assay was immunoSEQ multiplex PCR. The sample holds 180,000 or so clones; about 72% are singletons and the top ten take about an eighth. These data come from a study of CD8+ T cells in alopecia areata. The study's findings and limits: Normal skin's resident alphabeta T cells are sequenced alongside lesional scalp T cells.

The sequences come from CD8+ T cells sorted from blood, collected at week 0. The rearrangement joins TRBV11-2 to TRBJ2-4; D gene unclear. The receptor was derived from a human donor with alopecia areata. DNA for the CDR3: TGTGCCAGCAGCCCGACTTGGCTAGCCAAAAACATTCAGTACTTC. Protein sequence: CASSPTWLAKNIQYF. The full variable domain, completed using reference TRBV11-2 and TRBJ2-4, is EAGVAQSPRYKIIEKRQSVAFWCNPISGHATLYWYQQILGQGPKLLIQFQNNGVVDDSQLPKDRFSAERLKGVDSTLKIQPAKLEDSAVYLCASSPTWLAKNIQYFGAGTRLSVL.